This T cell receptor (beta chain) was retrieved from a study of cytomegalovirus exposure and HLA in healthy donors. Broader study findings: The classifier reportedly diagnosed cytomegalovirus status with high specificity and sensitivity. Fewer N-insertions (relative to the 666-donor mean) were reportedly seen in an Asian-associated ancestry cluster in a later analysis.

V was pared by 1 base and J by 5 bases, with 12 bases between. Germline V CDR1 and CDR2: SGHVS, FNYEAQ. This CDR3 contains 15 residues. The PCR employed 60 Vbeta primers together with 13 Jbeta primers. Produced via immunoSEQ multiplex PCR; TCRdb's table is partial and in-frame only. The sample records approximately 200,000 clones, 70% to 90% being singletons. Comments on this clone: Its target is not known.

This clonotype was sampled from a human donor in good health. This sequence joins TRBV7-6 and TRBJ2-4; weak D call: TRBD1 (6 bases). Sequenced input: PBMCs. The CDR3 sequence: CASSLVGQIQNIQYF. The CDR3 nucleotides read TGTGCCAGCAGCTTAGTCGGACAGATCCAAAACATTCAGTACTTC.